Each of the 4 T cell receptor beta chains below was sequenced from the same sample in a study of tissue T cells after allogeneic stem cell transplantation. Sequencing was performed with immunoSEQ multiplex PCR; in TCRdb, only in-frame clones are kept and a portion is missing. The table shows approximately 1,300 clones, with around 50% occurring only once. Time point meaning: mouse harvest day 14 after allogeneic transplant. Tail vein injection delivered 10^7 T-cell-depleted bone marrow cells and 10^6 splenic CD5+ T cells. Sequencing was done on a sample of spleen. These receptors originate from a female BALB/c mouse given C57BL/6 T cells with graft-versus-host disease after an allogeneic hematopoietic cell transplant.

On this clone: Germline and genes here are mouse. From the germline J gene comes the end of the CDR3, since the read stops 1 residue before it. The chain joins TRBV23 to TRBJ2-2; whether TRBD2, the table's D call, matches the DNA was not checked. This CDR3 has 15 amino acids. Germline V lookup: CDR1 KGHTA, CDR2 FQNQQP. CDR3 loop: CSSSPTGDNTGQLYF. Partial CDR3 DNA: TGCTCCAGCAGTCCGACTGGGGACAACACCGGGCAGCTCTAC.

As for this clone: Gene names and germline refer to mouse. Read coverage stops 1 residue before the CDR3 terminus; the germline J gene supplies the remainder. This chain links TRBV3 with TRBJ2-1; D is possibly TRBD2 (6 bases). Germline lookup yields CDR1 SNHLY and CDR2 FYNGKV (reference sequence). V was clipped by 4 bases and J by 3 bases, with 10 bases between them. CDR3 length equals 14 residues. The CDR3 reads CASSSGLFYAEQFF. CDR3 DNA (partial): TGTGCCAGCAGCTCTGGACTGTTCTATGCTGAGCAGTTC.

This clone was counted only a few times. Each gene name is a mouse one. The read gets to within 1 residue of the CDR3 end, and the germline J gene fills in the rest. The chain recombines TRBV3 with TRBJ2-7, with TRBD2 matching 8 bases. Per the germline V gene, CDR1 is SNHLY and CDR2 is FYNGKV (reference sequence). V was pared by 3 bases and J by 2 bases, with 3 bases of the junction left unmatched. CDR3 length: 14 amino acids. The DNA read from the CDR3 is TGTGCCAGCAGCTTTTATGGGGGGGCCTATGAACAGTAC. Amino acids: CASSFYGGAYEQY. The CDR3 in full is CASSFYGGAYEQYF.

Notes on this clone: Gene names are mouse gene names. Partial CDR3 DNA: TGTGCCTGGAGTCGACTGGGGGCTAGTGCAGAAACGCTGTAT. It specifies CAWSRLGASAETLY. The whole CDR3 sequence reads CAWSRLGASAETLYF. The gene calls are TRBV31 and TRBJ2-3, with TRBD2 matching over 9 bases. Read coverage stops 1 residue before the CDR3 terminus; the germline J gene supplies the remainder. This CDR3 has 15 residues. The trim removed 1 base at V and 0 bases at J, leaving 2 bases unmatched. Per germline, CDR1 GKSSPN and CDR2 SITVG.